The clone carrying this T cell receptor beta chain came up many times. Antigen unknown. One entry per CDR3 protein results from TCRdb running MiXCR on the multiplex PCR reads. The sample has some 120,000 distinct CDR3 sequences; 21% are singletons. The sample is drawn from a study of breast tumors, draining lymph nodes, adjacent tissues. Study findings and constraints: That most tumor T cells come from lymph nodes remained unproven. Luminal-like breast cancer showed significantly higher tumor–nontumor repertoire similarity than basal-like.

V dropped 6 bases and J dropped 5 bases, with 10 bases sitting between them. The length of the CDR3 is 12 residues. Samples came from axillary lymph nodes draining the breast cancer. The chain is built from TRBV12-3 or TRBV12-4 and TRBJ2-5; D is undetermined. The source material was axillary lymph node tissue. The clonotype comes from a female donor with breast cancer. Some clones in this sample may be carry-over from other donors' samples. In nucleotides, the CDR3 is TGTGCCAGCAGCCGAAGTAGTGAGACCCAGTACTTC. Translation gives CASSRSSETQYF.